The 26 T cell receptor beta chains below come from one sample, sequenced in a study of OX40 agonist ivuxolimab in advanced cancers. Sequencing used immunoSEQ multiplex PCR; TCRdb keeps in-frame clones, though not all of them. The sample lists approximately 92,000 clones, less than 95% occurring once. Material: CD4+ or CD8+ T cells sorted from blood, obtained in a trial of the OX40 agonist ivuxolimab. The receptor source for this set is an adult with an advanced solid tumor such as melanoma, head and neck, liver or kidney cancer.

The chain is built from TRBV5-6 and TRBJ2-2; a possible D gene is TRBD2 (7 bases). CDR3 size: 15 residues. Per germline, CDR1 SGHDT and CDR2 YYEEEE. Deletions cut 2 bases from V and 4 bases from J, with 12 bases between. CDR3 DNA sequence: TGTGCCAGCAGCTTCCGGGGGGCTTTCACCGGGGAGCTGTTTTTT. It translates to CASSFRGAFTGELFF.

The J gene is TRBJ2-7, the V gene TRBV7-2; the match to TRBD2 covers 7 bases. V dropped 5 bases and J dropped 4; count of bases not matched to a gene: 11. CDR3 length: 15 amino acids. Germline V gene sequence: CDR1 SGHTA, CDR2 FQGNSA. For the CDR3, the DNA is TGTGCCAGCAGCCCCGTGGCGGGAGTGAGGTACGAGCAGTACTTC. It yields the protein CASSPVAGVRYEQYF. Full variable domain (rest looked up from reference TRBV7-2 and TRBJ2-7): GAGVSQSPSNKVTEKGKDVELRCDPISGHTALYWYRQSLGQGLEFLIYFQGNSAPDKSGLPSDRFSAERTGGSVSTLTIQRTQQEDSAVYLCASSPVAGVRYEQYFGPGTRLTVT.

V usage is TRBV5-1 and J usage is TRBJ2-5; 12 bases agree with TRBD2. The germline V gene encodes CDR1 SGHRS and CDR2 YFSETQ. The V segment lost 0 bases and the J segment 2 bases; nucleotides outside the gene matches: 5. This CDR3 comprises 17 residues. The CDR3 DNA is TGCGCCAGCAGCTTGGGGGGGACTAGCGGGTCGCAAGAGACCCAGTACTTC. Protein product: CASSLGGTSGSQETQYF.

The chain employs TRBV7-2 and TRBJ2-7; D possibly corresponds to TRBD2 (6 bases). V was clipped by 2 bases and J by 5 bases, with 7 bases between them. The V gene's germline CDR1 is SGHTA and CDR2 FQGNSA. The CDR3 length is 12 residues. The CDR3 DNA is TGTGCCAGCAGCTTAACGGGGGACGAGCAGTACTTC. This sequence encodes CASSLTGDEQYF.

This sequence joins TRBV5-1 and TRBJ2-7, with D unclear. V lost 4 bases and J 0 bases, leaving 11 bases between the germline ends. There are 14 residues in the CDR3. The germline V gene encodes CDR1 SGHRS and CDR2 YFSETQ. Here the CDR3 DNA reads TGCGCCAGCAGCCACGACACTTTCTCCTACGAGCAGTACTTC. Translating it yields CASSHDTFSYEQYF.

The rearrangement uses TRBV5-6 and TRBJ2-1; D unresolved. The V end lost 0 bases, the J end lost 8 bases, and 12 bases lay between the germline ends. The CDR3 runs 14 residues. The germline gives CDR1 SGHDT, CDR2 YYEEEE. The CDR3: CASSLVYSWDEQFF. The CDR3, as DNA: TGTGCCAGCAGCTTGGTGTATAGTTGGGATGAGCAGTTCTTC.

V is TRBV28 and J is TRBJ2-5, with D perhaps assigned TRBD1 or TRBD2 (5 bases each). The CDR3 spans 14 residues. V was pared by 3 bases and J by 5 bases, with 13 bases between. CDR1 and CDR2 from the germline V gene are MDHEN and SYDVKM. CDR3 residues: CASSFGTTPETQYF. The CDR3 DNA sequence: TGTGCCAGCAGTTTCGGGACGACCCCGGAGACCCAGTACTTC.

This sequence joins TRBV19 and TRBJ2-3; D perhaps matches TRBD2 (6 bases). Trimming removed 7 bases from V and 0 bases from J, with 11 bases in between. Germline V lookup: CDR1 LNHDA, CDR2 SQIVND (reference sequence). This CDR3 region has 14 residues. CDR3 DNA sequence: TGTGCCAGTAAGGTGGGGGGAAGCACAGATACGCAGTATTTT. Translation gives CASKVGGSTDTQYF.

The V and J genes are TRBV10-3 and TRBJ2-5, with D tentatively TRBD1 or TRBD2 (6 bases each). CDR3 size: 16 residues. V was cut by 0 bases and J by 5 bases, with 16 bases left in between. CDR1 is ENHRY and CDR2 is SYGVKD in the germline V gene. CDR3 sequence (DNA): TGTGCCATCAGTGAGTCGACTGTAGGGGGAGGCGAGACCCAGTACTTC. Protein sequence: CAISESTVGGGETQYF.

The rearrangement joins TRBV7-2 to TRBJ1-2; 7 bases match TRBD1. The length of the CDR3 is 14 residues. From germline, CDR1 is SGHTA and CDR2 FQGNSA. V was clipped by 2 bases and J by 4 bases; unmatched bases: 4. The CDR3 nucleotides read TGTGCCAGCAGCTTAAACAGGGGCCGCTATGGCTACACCTTC. This gives the protein CASSLNRGRYGYTF.

This chain connects TRBV5-6 to TRBJ2-2, with D possibly matching TRBD1 (5 bases). This CDR3 is 14 amino acids long. Trimming stripped 2 bases from V and 5 bases from J, with 10 bases between. The germline V gene encodes CDR1 SGHDT and CDR2 YYEEEE. The CDR3 region has the DNA TGTGCCAGCAGCTTTGGCAGGGCGACCGGGGAGCTGTTTTTT. Protein: CASSFGRATGELFF.

V and J are TRBV7-9 and TRBJ2-5; D remains unclear. V lost 4 bases, J lost 7 bases, and 4 bases lay in between. Looked up from germline, CDR1 is SEHNR and CDR2 is FQNEAQ (reference sequence). CDR3 length equals 10 residues. CDR3 residues: CASSSGTQYF. In nucleotides, the CDR3 is TGTGCCAGCAGCTCGGGGACCCAGTACTTC.

The V and J genes are TRBV18 and TRBJ2-1; maybe TRBD2 (6 bases). The germline V gene has CDR1 KGHSH and CDR2 LQKENI. Trimming left V 6 bases short and J 10 bases short, with 22 bases between. The CDR3 is made up of 15 amino acids. The CDR3 DNA reads TGTGCCAGCTCTCAAAATGATGACAGAGGAGGGGAGCAGTTCTTC. Its translation: CASSQNDDRGGEQFF.

A remark on this clone: Distinct nucleotide sequences in the sample also encode this CDR3. J is TRBJ1-2 and V is TRBV6-6, with TRBD1 as a possible D gene (6 bases). This CDR3 has 16 amino acids. Trimming stripped 9 bases from V and 3 bases from J, with 23 bases between. The germline CDR1 and CDR2 sequences are MNHNY and SVGAGI (reference sequence). CDR3 residues: CASAIGISGGHYGYTF. CDR3 in DNA: TGTGCCAGTGCGATTGGAATTTCCGGGGGCCACTATGGCTACACCTTC.

The rearrangement joins TRBV30 to TRBJ2-5; D call uncertain. The CDR3 is 12 residues long. Looked up from germline, CDR1 is GTSNPN and CDR2 is SVGIG (reference sequence). V lost 0 bases, J lost 1 base, and 3 bases lay in between. The CDR3 sequence is CAWSVLQETQYF. CDR3 DNA sequence: TGTGCCTGGAGTGTGCTCCAAGAGACCCAGTACTTC.

This clone was seen a single time. This sequence joins TRBV4-3 and TRBJ1-2, with no clear D. Trimming took off 1 base at V and 9 bases at J, with 12 bases between the two ends. The CDR3 length is 13 residues. Germline CDR1 reads LGHNA; CDR2 reads YSLEER. The CDR3 reads CASSQGLSWSYTF. In DNA form, the CDR3 reads TGCGCCAGCAGCCAAGGGTTGTCTTGGAGCTACACCTTC.

The chain carries TRBV7-8 and TRBJ1-2; 8 nucleotides agree with TRBD1. The CDR3 runs to 17 residues. V lost 5 bases and J lost 0; bases outside the gene matches: 11. Germline CDR1 SGHVS, CDR2 FQNEAQ. DNA of the CDR3: TGTGCCAGCAGCCTCTCTTGGGACAGGCCTACTAACTATGGCTACACCTTC. It translates to CASSLSWDRPTNYGYTF.

The chain recombines TRBV7-2 with TRBJ2-5; D gene unclear. CDR1 and CDR2 from the germline V gene are SGHTA and FQGNSA. The CDR3 is 15 residues long. Deletions cut 8 bases from V and 0 bases from J, with 16 bases between. CDR3 region: CASGPPGVYQETQYF. CDR3 nucleotides: TGTGCCAGCGGCCCTCCCGGCGTTTACCAAGAGACCCAGTACTTC.

The chain combines TRBV7-8 with TRBJ2-1, with D possibly being TRBD1 or TRBD2 (6 bases each). Trimming removed 1 base from V and 6 bases from J, with 13 bases in between. Germline CDR1 is SGHVS and CDR2 is FQNEAQ. This CDR3 spans 15 amino acids. The CDR3 spells CASSLVAWGANEQFF. In DNA form, the CDR3 reads TGTGCCAGCAGCTTAGTAGCTTGGGGGGCCAATGAGCAGTTCTTC.

This chain links TRBV2 with TRBJ2-3; 8 nucleotides match TRBD2. CDR3 length equals 16 residues. The V segment lost 7 bases and the J segment 4 bases; nucleotides outside the gene matches: 13. Germline loops: CDR1 SNHLY, CDR2 FYNNEI. The CDR3 DNA reads TGTGCCAGCATCAGACTAGCGCCCTCGAGGCCAGATACGCAGTATTTT. Encoded protein: CASIRLAPSRPDTQYF.

The chain recombines TRBV5-8 with TRBJ1-6; 9 bases map to TRBD1. The length of the CDR3 is 14 residues. Trimming removed 4 bases from V and 6 bases from J; junction bases left unmatched: 2. Germline values: CDR1 SGHTS, CDR2 YDEGEE. The CDR3 spells CASSRGQGNSPLHF. CDR3 nucleotide sequence: TGTGCCAGCAGCCGGGGACAGGGTAATTCACCCCTCCACTTT. The whole variable domain, remainder taken from reference TRBV5-8 and TRBJ1-6, is EAGVTQSPTHLIKTRGQQATLRCSPISGHTSVYWYQQALGLGLQFLLWYDEGEERNRGNFPPRFSGRQFPNYSSELNVNALELEDSALYLCASSRGQGNSPLHFGNGTRLTVT.

This chain uses TRBV11-2 with TRBJ2-1; 10 nucleotides align to TRBD2. This CDR3 region has 17 residues. V lost 2 bases and J lost 0; bases outside the gene matches: 4. The germline gives CDR1 SGHAT, CDR2 FQNNGV. CDR3 protein: CASSLQPSGSSYNEQFF. In nucleotides, the CDR3 is TGTGCCAGCAGCTTACAACCTAGCGGGAGCTCCTACAATGAGCAGTTCTTC.

The chain uses TRBV28 and TRBJ2-6, with D perhaps matching TRBD1 (5 bases). The CDR3 has 15 residues. Germline assignment: CDR1 MDHEN and CDR2 SYDVKM. The V and J ends lost 1 base and 2 bases respectively, with 6 bases between them. In DNA form, the CDR3 reads TGTGCCAGCAGTTTATTCAGGGCTGGGGCCAACGTCCTGACTTTC. Translation gives CASSLFRAGANVLTF.

To note about this clone: The same CDR3 is also encoded by other DNA sequences in this sample. V and J are TRBV7-2 and TRBJ2-2; D not certain. CDR3 size: 12 residues. Per germline, CDR1 SGHTA and CDR2 FQGNSA. V was clipped by 5 bases and J by 3 bases, with 4 bases between them. Here the CDR3 DNA reads TGTGCCAGCAGCCTCGACACCGGGGAGCTGTTTTTT. Its protein is CASSLDTGELFF.

The gene calls are TRBV6-4 and TRBJ1-2, with TRBD1 as a possible D gene (6 bases). The CDR3 totals 12 residues. Germline CDR1 reads MRHNA; CDR2 reads SNTAGT. V was cut by 5 bases and J by 8 bases, with 12 bases left in between. The CDR3 protein is CASSQTGWGYTF. In nucleotides, the CDR3 is TGTGCCAGCAGTCAGACAGGCTGGGGCTACACCTTC.

CDR3 nucleotide sequence: TGTGCCAGCAGCGTAGGGGCGGGGAACGAGCAGTACTTC. It encodes CASSVGAGNEQYF. The V gene is TRBV9, the J gene TRBJ2-7; a possible D gene is TRBD2 (6 bases). The length of the CDR3 is 13 residues. Germline V gene lookup returns CDR1 SGDLS and CDR2 YYNGEE. The V end was cut by 0 bases, the J end by 5 bases, with 9 bases between.